This record covers a single T cell receptor (beta chain). Method: immunoSEQ multiplex PCR; TCRdb's copy keeps in-frame clones and lacks some. The data show 200,000 to 300,000 clones, approximately 86% seen once. This sample is drawn from a study of blood T cell repertoires in COVID-19. Study information: Researchers got acute and convalescent COVID-19 samples from the United States, Italy and Spain.

Germline loops: CDR1 LNHDA, CDR2 SQIVND (reference sequence). The CDR3 totals 17 residues. V was cut by 5 bases and J by 0 bases, with 17 bases left in between. The rearrangement joins TRBV19 to TRBJ1-5; D may be TRBD1 (6 bases). Source material: peripheral blood. The sequence came from a man aged 25 to 45 with active or convalescent COVID-19. This CDR3 is CASSPAGESYSNQPQHF. DNA of the CDR3: TGTGCCAGTAGTCCCGCAGGGGAAAGCTATAGCAATCAGCCCCAGCATTTT.